This T cell receptor beta chain was retrieved from a study of blood T cell repertoires in COVID-19. For the study at large: In each case, the material was cDNA or gDNA derived from T cells, B-cell-depleted T cells, or PBMCs.

This clone was observed a single time. In the study's own analysis: Nucleated cell counts were estimated from reference gene primer amplification. The assay was immunoSEQ multiplex PCR, and TCRdb's table has in-frame clones only and misses some. That table supplies the V and J calls and clone size; D and trimming were determined from the DNA. The data show some 270,000 clones, approximately 85% seen once. The sequenced material came from peripheral blood. This TCR was sampled from a woman in her seventies with acute or convalescent COVID-19.

CDR3 in amino acids: CASSQARGNEKLFF. For the CDR3, the DNA is TGTGCCAGCAGCCAAGCCAGGGGAAATGAAAAACTGTTTTTT. The V call is TRBV3-1 (or the pseudogene TRBV3-2), the J call TRBJ1-4, with D perhaps TRBD1 (6 bases). The CDR3 is 14 amino acids. The germline V gene encodes CDR1 LGHDT and CDR2 YNNKEL (reference sequence). V lost 1 base and J lost 5, with 8 bases in between.